The sequence of this T cell receptor beta chain was determined in a study of T cell repertoires in cytomegalovirus infection. Looking at the study overall: Based on public TCR beta signatures, there were indications of CMV infection and of a matching HLA type.

V lost 5 bases, J lost 5 bases, and 16 bases stayed unmatched. Germline V gives CDR1 GTSNPN, CDR2 SVGIG (reference sequence). This CDR3 has 18 amino acids. Using its own MiXCR run on the reads, TCRdb lists one record per CDR3 protein. The sample comprises around 530,000 distinct CDR3 sequences, approximately 16% of which are singletons, and 20% to 30% rests with the top ten. This clonotype was seen a handful of times. Its specificity is not known. Study results and caveats: Clonotype analysis showed dominance of the ex vivo response by HLA-C-restricted CMV-specific TCR beta clonotypes. Summed public TCR beta family frequency identified CMV carriers bearing the relevant HLA.

The clonotype comes from a human donor in good health (CMV status not recorded). Some clones in this sample may be carry-over from other donors' samples. Specimen: CD8+ T cells from PBMCs. The J gene is TRBJ2-7, the V gene TRBV30, with 15 nucleotides matching TRBD2. CDR3 region: CAWSPRSGTSGRKDEQYF. For the CDR3, the DNA is TGTGCCTGGTCCCCCCGCAGCGGGACTAGCGGGAGGAAGGACGAGCAGTACTTC.